A single sample is the source of the 3 T cell receptor beta chains below, sequenced in a study of blood T cell repertoires in COVID-19. TCRdb keeps only in-frame clones here, not all; method: immunoSEQ multiplex PCR. Of around 450,000 clones listed, around 89% were seen once; the top ten hold approximately 4.5%. Sequencing used peripheral blood. Source of these receptors: a woman aged 30 to 39 with acute or convalescent COVID-19.

The table lists this clone with a few counts. This chain joins TRBV7-6 and TRBJ1-3; D is unresolved. The CDR3 contains 14 residues. Germline CDR1 is SGHVS and CDR2 is FNYEAQ. V lost 6 bases and J lost 0, with 9 bases in between. CDR3 in DNA: TGTGCCAGCAGACCAACAGTCTCTGGAAACACCATATATTTT. This sequence encodes CASRPTVSGNTIYF. Full variable domain (outside the CDR3, taken from reference TRBV7-6 and TRBJ1-3): GAGVSQSPRYKVTKRGQDVALRCDPISGHVSLYWYRQALGQGPEFLTYFNYEAQQDKSGLPNDRFSAERPEGSISTLTIQRTEQRDSAMYRCASRPTVSGNTIYFGEGSWLTVV.

This sequence joins TRBV6-5 and TRBJ1-6, with 7 bases identical to TRBD1. Germline V lookup: CDR1 MNHEY, CDR2 SVGAGI. The CDR3 loop spans 13 amino acids. V trimming: 5 bases; J trimming: 11 bases; junction bases outside the gene matches: 6. CDR3: CASSPRDSAPLHF. CDR3 DNA: TGTGCCAGCAGTCCGAGGGACAGCGCACCCCTCCACTTT.

V gene TRBV30 combines with J gene TRBJ1-2; the match to TRBD1 covers 7 bases. The CDR3 totals 16 residues. Germline V lookup: CDR1 GTSNPN, CDR2 SVGIG (reference sequence). V trimming: 2 bases; J trimming: 4 bases; junction bases outside the gene matches: 13. CDR3: CAWSRTGGRFLYGYTF. CDR3 coding DNA: TGTGCCTGGAGTCGGACAGGAGGACGTTTTCTCTATGGCTACACCTTC.